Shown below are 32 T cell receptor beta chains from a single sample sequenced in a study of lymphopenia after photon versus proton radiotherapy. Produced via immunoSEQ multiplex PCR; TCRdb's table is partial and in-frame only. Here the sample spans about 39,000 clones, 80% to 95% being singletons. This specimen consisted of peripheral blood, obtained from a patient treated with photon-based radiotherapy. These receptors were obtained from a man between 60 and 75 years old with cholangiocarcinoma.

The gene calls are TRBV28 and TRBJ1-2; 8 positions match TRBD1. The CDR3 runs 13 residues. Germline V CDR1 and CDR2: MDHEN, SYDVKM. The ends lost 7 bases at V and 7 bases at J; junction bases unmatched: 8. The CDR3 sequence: CASTTDRGGGYTF. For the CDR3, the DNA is TGTGCCAGCACCACAGACAGGGGAGGTGGCTACACCTTC.

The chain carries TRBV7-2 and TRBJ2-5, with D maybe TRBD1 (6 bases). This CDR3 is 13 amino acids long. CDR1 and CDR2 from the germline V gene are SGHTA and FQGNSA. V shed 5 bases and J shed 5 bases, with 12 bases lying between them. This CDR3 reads CASSEHRVETQYF. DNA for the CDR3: TGTGCCAGCAGCGAGCACAGGGTCGAGACCCAGTACTTC.

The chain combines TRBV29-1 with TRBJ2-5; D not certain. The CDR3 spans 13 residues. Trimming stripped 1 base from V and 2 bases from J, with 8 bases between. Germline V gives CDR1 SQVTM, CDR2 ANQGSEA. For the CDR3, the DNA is TGCAGCGTTGAAGTTGGTCAGCAAGAGACCCAGTACTTC. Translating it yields CSVEVGQQETQYF.

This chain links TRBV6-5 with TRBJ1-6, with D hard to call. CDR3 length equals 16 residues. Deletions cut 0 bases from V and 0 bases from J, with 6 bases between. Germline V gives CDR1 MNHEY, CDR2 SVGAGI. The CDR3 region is CASSYSSNSYNSPLHF. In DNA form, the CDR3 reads TGTGCCAGCAGTTACTCGTCCAACTCCTATAATTCACCCCTCCACTTT.

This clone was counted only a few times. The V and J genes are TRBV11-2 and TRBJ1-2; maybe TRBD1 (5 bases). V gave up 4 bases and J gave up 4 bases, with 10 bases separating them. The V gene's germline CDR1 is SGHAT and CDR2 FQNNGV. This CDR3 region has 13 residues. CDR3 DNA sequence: TGTGCCAGCAGCTCGACAGCTCTCTATGGCTACACCTTC. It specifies CASSSTALYGYTF. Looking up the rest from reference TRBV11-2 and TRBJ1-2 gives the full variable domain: EAGVAQSPRYKIIEKRQSVAFWCNPISGHATLYWYQQILGQGPKLLIQFQNNGVVDDSQLPKDRFSAERLKGVDSTLKIQPAKLEDSAVYLCASSSTALYGYTFGSGTRLTVV.

The CDR3 DNA sequence: TGTGCCAGCAGCAAAGAAGGGGATTTGTACAATGAGCAGTTCTTC. Its translation: CASSKEGDLYNEQFF. V and J are TRBV21-1 and TRBJ2-1; the table's D call, TRBD1, has no DNA check behind it. TRBV21-1 is a recognized pseudogene. CDR3 length equals 15 residues.

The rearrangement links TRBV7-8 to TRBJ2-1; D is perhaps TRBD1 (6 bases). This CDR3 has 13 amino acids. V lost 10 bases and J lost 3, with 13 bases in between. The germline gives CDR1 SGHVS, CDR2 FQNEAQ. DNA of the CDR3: TGTGCCACAGCAGGGGCAGACTACAATGAGCAGTTCTTC. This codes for CATAGADYNEQFF.

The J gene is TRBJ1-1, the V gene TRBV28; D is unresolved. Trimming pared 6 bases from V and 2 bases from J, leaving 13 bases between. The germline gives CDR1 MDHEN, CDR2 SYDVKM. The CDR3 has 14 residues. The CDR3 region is CASSSHGANTEAFF. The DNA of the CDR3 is TGTGCCAGCAGCTCCCATGGTGCAAACACTGAAGCTTTCTTT.

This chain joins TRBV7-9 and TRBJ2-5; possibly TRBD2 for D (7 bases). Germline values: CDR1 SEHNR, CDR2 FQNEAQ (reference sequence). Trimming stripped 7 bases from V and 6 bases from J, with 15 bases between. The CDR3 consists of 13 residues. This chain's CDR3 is CASTRGAGQTQYF. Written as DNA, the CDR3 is TGTGCCAGCACCCGGGGGGCAGGCCAGACCCAGTACTTC.

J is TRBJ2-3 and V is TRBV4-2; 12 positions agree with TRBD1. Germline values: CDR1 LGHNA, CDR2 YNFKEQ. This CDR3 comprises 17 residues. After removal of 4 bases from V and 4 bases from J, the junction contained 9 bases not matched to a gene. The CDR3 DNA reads TGTGCCAGCAGCCGATACGGGACAGGGGGCTTGTCAGATACGCAGTATTTT. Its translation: CASSRYGTGGLSDTQYF.

CDR3 region: CASSIVRTDSETQYF. The DNA of the CDR3 is TGTGCCAGTAGTATAGTCCGGACAGACTCAGAGACCCAGTACTTC. V and J are TRBV19 and TRBJ2-5; weak D call: TRBD1 (6 bases). The germline V and J ends were trimmed by 1 base and 4 bases, with 13 bases remaining between them. This CDR3 contains 15 residues. Germline loops: CDR1 LNHDA, CDR2 SQIVND (reference sequence).

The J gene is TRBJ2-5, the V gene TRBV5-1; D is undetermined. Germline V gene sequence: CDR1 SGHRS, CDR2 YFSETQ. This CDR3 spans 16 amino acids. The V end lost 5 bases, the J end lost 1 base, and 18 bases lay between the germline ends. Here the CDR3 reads CASSLGPLGAQETQYF. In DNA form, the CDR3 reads TGCGCCAGCAGTCTTGGTCCCCTTGGAGCCCAAGAGACCCAGTACTTC.

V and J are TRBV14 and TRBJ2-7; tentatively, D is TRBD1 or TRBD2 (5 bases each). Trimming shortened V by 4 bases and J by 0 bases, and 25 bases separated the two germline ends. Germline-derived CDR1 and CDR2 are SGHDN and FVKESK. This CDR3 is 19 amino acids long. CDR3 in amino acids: CASSPGPGGTVGFSYEQYF. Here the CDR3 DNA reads TGTGCCAGCAGCCCGGGACCTGGGGGAACTGTGGGATTCTCCTACGAGCAGTACTTC. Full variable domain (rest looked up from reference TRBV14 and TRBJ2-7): EAGVTQFPSHSVIEKGQTVTLRCDPISGHDNLYWYRRVMGKEIKFLLHFVKESKQDESGMPNNRFLAERTGGTYSTLKVQPAELEDSGVYFCASSPGPGGTVGFSYEQYFGPGTRLTVT.

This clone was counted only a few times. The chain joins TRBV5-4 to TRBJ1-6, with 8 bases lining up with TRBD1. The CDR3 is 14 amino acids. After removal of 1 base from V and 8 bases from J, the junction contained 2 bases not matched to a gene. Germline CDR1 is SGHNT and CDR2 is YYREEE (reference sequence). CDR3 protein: CASSLMTGDSPLHF. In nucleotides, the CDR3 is TGTGCCAGCAGCTTGATGACAGGGGATTCACCCCTCCACTTT.

The CDR3 is CASSLGMRRENEQFF. The CDR3 DNA reads TGTGCCAGCAGTTTAGGGATGAGAAGGGAAAATGAGCAGTTCTTC. The chain recombines TRBV27 with TRBJ2-1; D gene ambiguous. V shed 2 bases and J shed 7 bases, with 15 bases lying between them. CDR3 length: 15 residues. Germline-derived CDR1 and CDR2 are MNHEY and SMNVEV (reference sequence).

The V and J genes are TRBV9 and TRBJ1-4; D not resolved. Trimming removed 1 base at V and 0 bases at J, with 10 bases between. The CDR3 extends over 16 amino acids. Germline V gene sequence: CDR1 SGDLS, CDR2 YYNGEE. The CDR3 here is CASSVNSASTNEKLFF. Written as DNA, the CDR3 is TGTGCCAGCAGCGTAAACAGCGCCTCAACTAATGAAAAACTGTTTTTT.

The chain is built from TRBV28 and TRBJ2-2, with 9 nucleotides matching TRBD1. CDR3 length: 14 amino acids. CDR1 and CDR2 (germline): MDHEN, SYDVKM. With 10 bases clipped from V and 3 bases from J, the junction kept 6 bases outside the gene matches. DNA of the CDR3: TGTGCCACGTTCCGGGACAGGGACACCGGGGAGCTGTTTTTT. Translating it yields CATFRDRDTGELFF.

The CDR3 DNA is TGCGCCAGCGGCTTGACAGGGGCGAACACTGAAGCTTTCTTT. This gives the protein CASGLTGANTEAFF. The chain couples TRBV10-2 to TRBJ1-1; 8 positions match TRBD1. V lost 8 bases, J lost 1 base, and 6 bases stayed unmatched. The length of the CDR3 is 14 residues. Germline-derived CDR1 and CDR2 are WSHSY and SAAADI.

As DNA, the CDR3 is TGTGCCAGCAGCCCTGATCCCTCTCGAAAGCGGGGGTACGAGCAGTACTTC. Translation: CASSPDPSRKRGYEQYF. This chain joins TRBV7-9 and TRBJ2-7; 8 positions agree with TRBD2. CDR3 size: 17 residues. The V gene's germline CDR1 is SEHNR and CDR2 FQNEAQ (reference sequence). Losses at the gene ends were 5 bases for V and 4 bases for J; bases not matched to a gene: 16.

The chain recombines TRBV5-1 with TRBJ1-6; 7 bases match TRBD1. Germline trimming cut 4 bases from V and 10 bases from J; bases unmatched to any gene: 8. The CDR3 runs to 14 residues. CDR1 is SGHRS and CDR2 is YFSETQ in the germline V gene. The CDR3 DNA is TGCGCCAGCAGCGCGGGACAGAGGGGATCACCCCTCCACTTT. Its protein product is CASSAGQRGSPLHF.

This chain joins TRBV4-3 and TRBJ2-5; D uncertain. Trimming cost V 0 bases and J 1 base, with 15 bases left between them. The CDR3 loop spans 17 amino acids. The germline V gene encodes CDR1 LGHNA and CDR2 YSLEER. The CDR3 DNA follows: TGCGCCAGCAGCCAAGATTTTGGTTTGGCGGCCCAAGAGACCCAGTACTTC. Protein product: CASSQDFGLAAQETQYF.

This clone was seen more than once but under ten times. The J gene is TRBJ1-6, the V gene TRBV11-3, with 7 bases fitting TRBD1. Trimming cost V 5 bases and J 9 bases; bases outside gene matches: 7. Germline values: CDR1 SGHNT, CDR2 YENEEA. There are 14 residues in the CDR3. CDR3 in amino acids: CASSHGTAGSPLHF. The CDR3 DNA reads TGTGCCAGCAGCCACGGGACAGCAGGTTCACCCCTCCACTTT.

The CDR3 here is CASSLIAGGAALAQYF. Written as DNA, the CDR3 is TGTGCCAGCAGCTTGATAGCGGGGGGGGCAGCTCTGGCCCAGTACTTC. The chain employs TRBV5-4 and TRBJ2-5; TRBD2 aligns across 11 bases. Unmatched junction bases numbered 11, after V lost 1 base and J lost 9 bases. The CDR3 consists of 16 residues. Germline V gene lookup returns CDR1 SGHNT and CDR2 YYREEE (reference sequence).

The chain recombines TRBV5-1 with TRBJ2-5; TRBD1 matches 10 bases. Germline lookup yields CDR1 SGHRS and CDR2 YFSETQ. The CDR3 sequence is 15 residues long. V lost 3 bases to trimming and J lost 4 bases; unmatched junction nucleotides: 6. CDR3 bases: TGCGCCAGCAGCTACCGGGGACAGGGGTTAGAGACCCAGTACTTC. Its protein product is CASSYRGQGLETQYF.

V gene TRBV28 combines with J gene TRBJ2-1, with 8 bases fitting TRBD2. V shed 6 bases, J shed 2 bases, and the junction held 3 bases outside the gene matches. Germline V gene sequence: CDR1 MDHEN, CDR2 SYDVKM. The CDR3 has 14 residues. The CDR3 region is CASRYSGTYNEQFF. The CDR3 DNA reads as TGTGCCAGCAGGTATAGCGGGACCTACAATGAGCAGTTCTTC. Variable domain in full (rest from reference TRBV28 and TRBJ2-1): DVKVTQSSRYLVKRTGEKVFLECVQDMDHENMFWYRQDPGLGLRLIYFSYDVKMKEKGDIPEGYSVSREKKERFSLILESASTNQTSMYLCASRYSGTYNEQFFGPGTRLTVL.

The CDR3 nucleotides are TGTGCCAGCAGCTTAAGCGGGGCAGTCAATTCACCCCTCCACTTT. As protein: CASSLSGAVNSPLHF. This sequence joins TRBV11-2 and TRBJ1-6, with D possibly TRBD1 on 5 matching bases. The CDR3 runs 15 residues. Trimming stripped 2 bases from V and 7 bases from J, with 12 bases between. Germline V CDR1 and CDR2: SGHAT, FQNNGV.

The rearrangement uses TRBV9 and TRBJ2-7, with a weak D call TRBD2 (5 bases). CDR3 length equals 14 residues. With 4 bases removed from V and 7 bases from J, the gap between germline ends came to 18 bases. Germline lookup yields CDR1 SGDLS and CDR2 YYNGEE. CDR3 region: CASSISGQSGEQYF. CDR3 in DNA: TGTGCCAGCAGCATCTCCGGGCAGTCGGGAGAGCAGTACTTC.

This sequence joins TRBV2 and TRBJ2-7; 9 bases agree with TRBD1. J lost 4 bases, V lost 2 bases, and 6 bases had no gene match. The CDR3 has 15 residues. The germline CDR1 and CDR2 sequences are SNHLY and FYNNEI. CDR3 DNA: TGTGCCAGCAGTGAAAATACAGGGGGCGGTTACGAGCAGTACTTC. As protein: CASSENTGGGYEQYF.

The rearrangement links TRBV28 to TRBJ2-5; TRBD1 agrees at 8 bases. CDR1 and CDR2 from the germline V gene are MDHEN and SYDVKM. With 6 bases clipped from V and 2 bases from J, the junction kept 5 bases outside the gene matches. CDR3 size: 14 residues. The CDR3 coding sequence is TGTGCCAGCAGAGGGACAGGCCCTCAAGAGACCCAGTACTTC. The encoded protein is CASRGTGPQETQYF.

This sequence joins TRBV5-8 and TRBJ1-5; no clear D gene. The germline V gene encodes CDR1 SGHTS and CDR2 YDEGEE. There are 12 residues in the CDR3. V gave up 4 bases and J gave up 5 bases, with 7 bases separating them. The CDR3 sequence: CASSLRDQPQHF. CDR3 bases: TGTGCCAGCAGCCTCCGAGATCAGCCCCAGCATTTT.

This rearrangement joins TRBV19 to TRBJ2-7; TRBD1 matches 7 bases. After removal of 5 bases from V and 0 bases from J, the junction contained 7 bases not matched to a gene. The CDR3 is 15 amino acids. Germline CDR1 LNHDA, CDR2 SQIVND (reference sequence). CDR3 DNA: TGTGCCAGTAGTGCACGACAGGGAAACTCCTACGAGCAGTACTTC. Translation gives CASSARQGNSYEQYF.

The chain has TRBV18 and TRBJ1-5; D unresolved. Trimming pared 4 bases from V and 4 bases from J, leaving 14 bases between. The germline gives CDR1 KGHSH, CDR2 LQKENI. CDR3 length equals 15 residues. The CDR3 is CASSQEVQSNQPQHF. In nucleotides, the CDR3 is TGTGCCAGCTCACAGGAGGTACAGAGTAATCAGCCCCAGCATTTT.